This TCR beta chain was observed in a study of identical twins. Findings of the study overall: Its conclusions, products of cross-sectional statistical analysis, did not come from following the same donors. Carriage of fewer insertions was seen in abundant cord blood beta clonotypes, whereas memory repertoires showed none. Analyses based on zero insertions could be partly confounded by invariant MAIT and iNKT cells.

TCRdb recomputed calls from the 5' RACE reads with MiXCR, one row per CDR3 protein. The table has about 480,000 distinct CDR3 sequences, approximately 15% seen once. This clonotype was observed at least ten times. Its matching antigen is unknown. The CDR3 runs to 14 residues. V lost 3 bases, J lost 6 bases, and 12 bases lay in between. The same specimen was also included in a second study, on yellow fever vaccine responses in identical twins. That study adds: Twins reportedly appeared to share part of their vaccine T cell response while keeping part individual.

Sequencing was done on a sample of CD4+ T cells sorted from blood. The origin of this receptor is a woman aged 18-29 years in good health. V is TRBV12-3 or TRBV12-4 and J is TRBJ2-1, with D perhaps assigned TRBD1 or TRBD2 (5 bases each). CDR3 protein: CASSFTRGGNEQFF. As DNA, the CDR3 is TGTGCCAGCAGTTTTACGAGGGGTGGCAATGAGCAGTTCTTC.